Many counts were recorded for the clone carrying this TCR beta chain. Its antigen is unidentified. The CDR3 loop spans 14 amino acids. Trimming shortened V by 3 bases and J by 6 bases, and 12 bases separated the two germline ends. The data are from a study of identical twins. Study results and caveats: A lower insertion count was a feature of abundant cord blood beta clonotypes, with no such feature in memory repertoires. Out-of-frame TCR alpha sharing in monozygotic twins exceeded recombination model predictions. Out-of-frame alpha sequences shared between twins exhibited an excess of low generation probability.

Each CDR3 protein gets one entry after TCRdb re-called the 5' RACE reads with MiXCR. The sample yields around 1.7 million distinct CDR3 sequences, about 31% seen once. Healthy Caucasian donors formed the entire cohort. The origin of this receptor is a newborn girl in good health. What was sequenced was cord blood. The chain uses TRBV12-3 or TRBV12-4 and TRBJ2-1; tentative D call: TRBD2 (6 bases). The CDR3, as DNA: TGTGCCAGCAGTTTGTCCAGGGAGGTCAATGAGCAGTTCTTC. This sequence encodes CASSLSREVNEQFF.